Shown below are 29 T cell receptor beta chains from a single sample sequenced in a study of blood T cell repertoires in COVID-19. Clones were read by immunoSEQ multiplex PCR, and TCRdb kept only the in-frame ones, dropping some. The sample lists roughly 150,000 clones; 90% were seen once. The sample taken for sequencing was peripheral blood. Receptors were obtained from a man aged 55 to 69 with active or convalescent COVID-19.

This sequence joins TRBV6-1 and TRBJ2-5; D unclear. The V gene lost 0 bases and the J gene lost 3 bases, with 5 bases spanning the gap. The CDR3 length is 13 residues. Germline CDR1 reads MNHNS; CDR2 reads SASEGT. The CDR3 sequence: CASSEASEETQYF. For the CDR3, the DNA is TGTGCCAGCAGTGAAGCGTCGGAAGAGACCCAGTACTTC.

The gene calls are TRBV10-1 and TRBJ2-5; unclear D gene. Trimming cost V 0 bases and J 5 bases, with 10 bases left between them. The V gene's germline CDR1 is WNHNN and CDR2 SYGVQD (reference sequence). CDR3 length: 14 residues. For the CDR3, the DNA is TGCGCCAGCAGTGAGTCCGACTGGGTGGAGACCCAGTACTTC. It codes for CASSESDWVETQYF.

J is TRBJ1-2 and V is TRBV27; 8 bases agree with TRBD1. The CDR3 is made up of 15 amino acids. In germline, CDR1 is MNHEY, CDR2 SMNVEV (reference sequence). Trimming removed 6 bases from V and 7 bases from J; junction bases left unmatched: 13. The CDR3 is CASSSTGAGGLGYTF. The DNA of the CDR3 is TGTGCCAGCAGCTCAACCGGGGCAGGGGGCCTTGGCTACACCTTC.

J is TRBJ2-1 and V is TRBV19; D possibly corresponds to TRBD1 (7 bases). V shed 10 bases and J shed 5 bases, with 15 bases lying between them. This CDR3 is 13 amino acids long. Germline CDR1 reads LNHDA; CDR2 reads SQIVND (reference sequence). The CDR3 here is CATRGDKDNEQFF. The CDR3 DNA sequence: TGTGCCACCAGGGGGGACAAGGACAATGAGCAGTTCTTC.

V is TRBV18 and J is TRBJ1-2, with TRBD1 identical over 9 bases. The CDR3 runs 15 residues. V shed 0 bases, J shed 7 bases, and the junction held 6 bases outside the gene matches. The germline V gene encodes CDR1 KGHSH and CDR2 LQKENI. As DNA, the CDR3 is TGTGCCAGCTCACCACCGGGGACAGGGTCGATTGGCTACACCTTC. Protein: CASSPPGTGSIGYTF.

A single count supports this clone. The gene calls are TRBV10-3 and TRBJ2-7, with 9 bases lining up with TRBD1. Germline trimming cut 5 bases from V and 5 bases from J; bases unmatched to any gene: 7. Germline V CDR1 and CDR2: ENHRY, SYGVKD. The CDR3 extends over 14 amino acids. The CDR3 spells CAISTGQGDNEQYF. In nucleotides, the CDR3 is TGTGCCATCAGTACGGGACAGGGCGACAACGAGCAGTACTTC.

The CDR3 loop is CSAERDRNEQFF. The CDR3 nucleotides are TGCAGCGCCGAGCGGGATCGGAATGAGCAGTTCTTC. The gene calls are TRBV29-1 and TRBJ2-1; 7 bases fit TRBD2. This CDR3 contains 12 residues. After removal of 7 bases from V and 7 bases from J, the junction contained 7 bases not matched to a gene. Germline V gives CDR1 SQVTM, CDR2 ANQGSEA.

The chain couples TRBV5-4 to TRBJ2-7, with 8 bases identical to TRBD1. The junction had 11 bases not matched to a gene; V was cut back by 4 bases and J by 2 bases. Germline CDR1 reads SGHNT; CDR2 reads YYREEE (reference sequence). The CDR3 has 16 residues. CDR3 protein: CASSPGGGQGTYEQYF. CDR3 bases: TGTGCCAGCAGCCCCGGCGGAGGACAGGGAACCTACGAGCAGTACTTC.

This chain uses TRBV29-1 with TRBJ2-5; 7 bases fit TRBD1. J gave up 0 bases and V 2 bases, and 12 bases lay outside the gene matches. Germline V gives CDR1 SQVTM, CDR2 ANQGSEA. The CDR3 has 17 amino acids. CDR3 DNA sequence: TGCAGCGTTGAAACTCCCATGACAGGGTGGGACCAAGAGACCCAGTACTTC. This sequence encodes CSVETPMTGWDQETQYF.

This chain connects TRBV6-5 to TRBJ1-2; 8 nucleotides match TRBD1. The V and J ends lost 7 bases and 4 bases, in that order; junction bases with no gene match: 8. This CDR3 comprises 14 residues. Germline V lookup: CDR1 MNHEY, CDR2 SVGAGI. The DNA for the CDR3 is TGTGCCAGCAACCCGACAGGGGACATCTATGGCTACACCTTC. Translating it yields CASNPTGDIYGYTF.

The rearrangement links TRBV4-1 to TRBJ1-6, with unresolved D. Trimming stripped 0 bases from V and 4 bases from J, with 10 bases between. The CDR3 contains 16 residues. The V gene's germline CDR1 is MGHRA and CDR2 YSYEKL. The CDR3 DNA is TGCGCCAGCAGCCAAGATCCAGGCAATTATAATTCACCCCTCCACTTT. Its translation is CASSQDPGNYNSPLHF.

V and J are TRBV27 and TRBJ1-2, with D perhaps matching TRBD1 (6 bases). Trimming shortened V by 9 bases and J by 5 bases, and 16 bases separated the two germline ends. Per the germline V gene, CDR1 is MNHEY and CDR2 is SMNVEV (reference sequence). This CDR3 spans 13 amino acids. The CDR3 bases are TGTGCCAGTCCGCCGGGACAAGGATATGGCTACACCTTC. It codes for CASPPGQGYGYTF.

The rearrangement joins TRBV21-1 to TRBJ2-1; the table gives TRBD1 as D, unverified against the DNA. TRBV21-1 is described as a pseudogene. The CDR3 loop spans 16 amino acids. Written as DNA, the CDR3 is TGTGCCAGCAGCAAAGCGGGCAGGGGCTTATACAATGAGCAGTTCTTC. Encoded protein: CASSKAGRGLYNEQFF.

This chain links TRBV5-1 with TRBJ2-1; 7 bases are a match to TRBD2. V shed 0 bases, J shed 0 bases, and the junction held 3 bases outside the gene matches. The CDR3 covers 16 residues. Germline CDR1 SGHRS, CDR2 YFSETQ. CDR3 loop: CASSLDLAASYNEQFF. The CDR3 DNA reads TGCGCCAGCAGCTTGGATCTAGCGGCCTCCTACAATGAGCAGTTCTTC.

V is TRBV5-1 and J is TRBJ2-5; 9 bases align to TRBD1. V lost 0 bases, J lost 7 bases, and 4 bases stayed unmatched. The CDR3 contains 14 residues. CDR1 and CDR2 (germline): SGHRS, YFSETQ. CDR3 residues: CASSLELGQGTQYF. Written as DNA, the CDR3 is TGCGCCAGCAGCTTGGAGTTGGGACAGGGGACCCAGTACTTC.

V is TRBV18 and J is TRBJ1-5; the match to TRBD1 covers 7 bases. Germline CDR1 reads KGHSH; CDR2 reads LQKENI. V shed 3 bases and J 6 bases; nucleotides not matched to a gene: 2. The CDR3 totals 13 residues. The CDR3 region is CASSPGTAQPQHF. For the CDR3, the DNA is TGTGCCAGCTCACCGGGGACAGCTCAGCCCCAGCATTTT.

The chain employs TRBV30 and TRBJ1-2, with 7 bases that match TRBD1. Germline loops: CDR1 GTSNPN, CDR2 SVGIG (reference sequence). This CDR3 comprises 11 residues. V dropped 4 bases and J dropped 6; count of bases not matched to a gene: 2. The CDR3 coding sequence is TGTGCCTGGATCAGGGGGGATGGCTACACCTTC. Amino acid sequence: CAWIRGDGYTF.

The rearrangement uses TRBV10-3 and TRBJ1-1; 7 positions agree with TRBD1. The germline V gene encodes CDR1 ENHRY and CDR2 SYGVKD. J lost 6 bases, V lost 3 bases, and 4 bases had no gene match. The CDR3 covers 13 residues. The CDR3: CAISEGQGAEAFF. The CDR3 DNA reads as TGTGCCATCAGTGAAGGGCAGGGGGCTGAAGCTTTCTTT.

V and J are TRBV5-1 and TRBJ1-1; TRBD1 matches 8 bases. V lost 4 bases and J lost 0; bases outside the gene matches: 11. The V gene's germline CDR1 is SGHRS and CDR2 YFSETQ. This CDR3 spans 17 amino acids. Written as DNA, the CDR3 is TGCGCCAGCAGCCGAGATAGGACAGGGCAAATGAACACTGAAGCTTTCTTT. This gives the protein CASSRDRTGQMNTEAFF.

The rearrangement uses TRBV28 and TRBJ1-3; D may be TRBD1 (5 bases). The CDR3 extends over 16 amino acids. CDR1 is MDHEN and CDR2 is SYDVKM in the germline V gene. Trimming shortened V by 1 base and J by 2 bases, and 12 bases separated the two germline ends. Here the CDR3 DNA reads TGTGCCAGCAGTTTATTAGGGGTTCTGACTGGAAACACCATATATTTT. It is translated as CASSLLGVLTGNTIYF.

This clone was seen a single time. This CDR3 is CATSDSRTGPEYNSPLHF. The CDR3 nucleotides are TGTGCCACCAGTGATTCGAGGACAGGCCCTGAATATAATTCACCCCTCCACTTT. The chain combines TRBV24-1 with TRBJ1-6; 7 bases map to TRBD1. This CDR3 is 18 amino acids long. J was trimmed by 4 bases and V by 2 bases; bases with no gene match: 10. Germline V gene data show CDR1 as KGHDR and CDR2 as SFDVKD.

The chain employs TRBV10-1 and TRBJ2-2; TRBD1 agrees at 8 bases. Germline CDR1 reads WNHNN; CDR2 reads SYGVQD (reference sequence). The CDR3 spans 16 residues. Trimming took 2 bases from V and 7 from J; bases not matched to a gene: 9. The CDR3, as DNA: TGCGCCAGCAGTGAGACCGGACAGGGTGGAGTCGGGGAGCTGTTTTTT. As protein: CASSETGQGGVGELFF.

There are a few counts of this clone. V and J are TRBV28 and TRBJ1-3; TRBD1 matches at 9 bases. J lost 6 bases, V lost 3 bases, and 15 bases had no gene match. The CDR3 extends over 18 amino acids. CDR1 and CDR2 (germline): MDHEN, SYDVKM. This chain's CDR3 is CASSFAWDREVGINTIYF. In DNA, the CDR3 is TGTGCCAGCAGTTTCGCGTGGGACAGGGAAGTTGGTATAAACACCATATATTTT.

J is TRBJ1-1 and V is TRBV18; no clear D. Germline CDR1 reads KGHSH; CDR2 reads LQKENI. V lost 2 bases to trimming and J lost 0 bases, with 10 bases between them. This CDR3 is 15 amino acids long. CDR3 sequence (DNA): TGTGCCAGCTCACCATTTAACCAGATGAACACTGAAGCTTTCTTT. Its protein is CASSPFNQMNTEAFF.

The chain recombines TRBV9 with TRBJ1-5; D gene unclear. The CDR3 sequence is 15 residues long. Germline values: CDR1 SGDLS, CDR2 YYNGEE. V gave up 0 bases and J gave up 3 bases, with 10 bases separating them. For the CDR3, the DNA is TGTGCCAGCAGCGTAGAGGCGGGCTACAATCAGCCCCAGCATTTT. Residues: CASSVEAGYNQPQHF.

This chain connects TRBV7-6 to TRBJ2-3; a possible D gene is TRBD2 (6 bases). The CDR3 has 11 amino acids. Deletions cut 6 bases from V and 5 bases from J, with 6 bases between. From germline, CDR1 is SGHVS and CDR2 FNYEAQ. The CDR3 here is CASRGGDTQYF. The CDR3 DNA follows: TGTGCCAGCAGGGGAGGAGATACGCAGTATTTT.

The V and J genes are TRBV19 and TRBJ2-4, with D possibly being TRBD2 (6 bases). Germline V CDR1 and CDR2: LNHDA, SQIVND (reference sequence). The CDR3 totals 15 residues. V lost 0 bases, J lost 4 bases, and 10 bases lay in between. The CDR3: CASSIEGLAKNIQYF. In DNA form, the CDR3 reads TGTGCCAGTAGTATAGAGGGGCTAGCGAAAAACATTCAGTACTTC.

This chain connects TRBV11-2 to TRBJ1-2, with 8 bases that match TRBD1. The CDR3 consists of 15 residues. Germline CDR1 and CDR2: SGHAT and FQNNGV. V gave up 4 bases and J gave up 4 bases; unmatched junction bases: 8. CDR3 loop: CASSSATGAGYGYTF. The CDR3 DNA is TGTGCCAGCAGCTCGGCGACAGGGGCCGGCTATGGCTACACCTTC. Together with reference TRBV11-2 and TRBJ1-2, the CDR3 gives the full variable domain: EAGVAQSPRYKIIEKRQSVAFWCNPISGHATLYWYQQILGQGPKLLIQFQNNGVVDDSQLPKDRFSAERLKGVDSTLKIQPAKLEDSAVYLCASSSATGAGYGYTFGSGTRLTVV.

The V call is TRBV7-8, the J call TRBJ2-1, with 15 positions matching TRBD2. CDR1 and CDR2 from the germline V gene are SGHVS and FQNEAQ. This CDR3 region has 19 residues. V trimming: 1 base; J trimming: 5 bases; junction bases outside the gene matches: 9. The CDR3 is CASSLVVGLAGGGDNEQFF. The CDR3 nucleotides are TGTGCCAGCAGCTTAGTGGTCGGACTAGCGGGAGGGGGTGACAATGAGCAGTTCTTC.